The T cell receptor beta chain described here comes from a study of blood T cell repertoires in COVID-19. The wider study: Some COVID-19 samples were acute and others convalescent; all came from the United States, Italy and Spain.

Sequencing was performed with immunoSEQ multiplex PCR; in TCRdb, only in-frame clones are kept and a portion is missing. Here the sample spans more than 150,000 clones, roughly 84% being singletons. This CDR3 spans 14 amino acids. Trimming removed 7 bases from V and 6 bases from J, with 15 bases in between. In germline, CDR1 is SGHTA, CDR2 FQGNSA. The source of this sequence is a man aged 50 to 59 with active or convalescent COVID-19. The chain recombines TRBV7-2 with TRBJ1-4; D unresolved. The sequenced sample was peripheral blood. The CDR3 is CASKRGNWDEKLFF. The CDR3 region has the DNA TGTGCCAGCAAGAGAGGGAACTGGGATGAAAAACTGTTTTTT.